Listed below are T cell receptor beta chains from one sample, sequenced in a study of T cell clones after liver transplantation. The repertoire was sequenced with immunoSEQ multiplex PCR; TCRdb's copy has only in-frame clones and lacks some. The top ten clones hold over 0.45% of a sample with 65,000 to 95,000 clones, 80% of them seen once. The sample was CD4+ T cells from blood, taken before liver transplant. The receptors originated from a human donor who received a liver transplant. Both conserved end residues are part of each CDR3. D genes are given only for firm matches. The size entry is marked missing in some rows and otherwise reads once, few, many or a size class.

d_gene	abundance	j_gene	v_gene	CDR3nt	CDR3aa
-	-	TRBJ2-7	TRBV4-3	TGCGCCAGCAGCCAAGATCCCAGGGTCGGTTACGAGCAGTACTTC	CASSQDPRVGYEQYF
TRBD1	-	TRBJ1-3	TRBV4-2	TGTGCCAGCAGCCAAGATCCGGGACAGGGGGCGAGGGCTGGAAACACCATATATTTT	CASSQDPGQGARAGNTIYF
-	-	TRBJ2-5	TRBV25-1	TGTGCCAGCAGTGAATTAGTCCAGGCCGCCTTGGAGACCCAGTACTTC	CASSELVQAALETQYF
-	-	TRBJ2-3	TRBV5-4	TGTGCCAGCAGCTTGGCAACAGGGAACACAGATACGCAGTATTTT	CASSLATGNTDTQYF
TRBD1	-	TRBJ1-2	TRBV5-1	TGCGCCAGCAGCCCGGGGACAGGGGGCGCGAACTATGGCTACACCTTC	CASSPGTGGANYGYTF
-	-	TRBJ1-2	TRBV30	TGTGCCTGGAGTGTAAACAGGGCTGGCTACACCTTC	CAWSVNRAGYTF
TRBD1	few	TRBJ2-3	TRBV7-2	TGTGCCAGCAGCTGGACAGGTTTGGCAGATACGCAGTATTTT	CASSWTGLADTQYF
-	-	TRBJ2-1	TRBV30	TGTGCCTGGAGCGCAAACTCGGCTTCATACAATGAGCAGTTCTTC	CAWSANSASYNEQFF
-	-	TRBJ2-7	TRBV5-4	TGTGCCAGCAGCTTGGAGTGGGGTTACTCCTACGAGCAGTACTTC	CASSLEWGYSYEQYF
TRBD2	-	TRBJ2-1	TRBV28	TGTGCCAGCAGTCCCCGTGGGGGGGGTAGGGCCAATGAGCAGTTCTTC	CASSPRGGGRANEQFF
TRBD1	-	TRBJ1-4	TRBV7-9	TGTGCCAGCAGCTTAGGACAGGGGGACGGAACTAATGAAAAACTGTTTTTT	CASSLGQGDGTNEKLFF
-	once	TRBJ2-2	TRBV7-3	TGTGCCAGCAGCTTAGGGTCTACCGGGGAGCTGTTTTTT	CASSLGSTGELFF
TRBD1	-	TRBJ1-1	TRBV6-6	TGTGCCAGCAGTTACTCTGGACAGGGGGCCACTGAAGCTTTCTTT	CASSYSGQGATEAFF
-	-	TRBJ1-4	TRBV5-1	TGCGCCAGCAGCCCCGGGGTGGGGAGAGGTCCGCGAAAACTGTTTTTT	CASSPGVGRGPRKLFF
-	-	TRBJ1-2	TRBV30	TGTGCCTGGACCGAAGGGTATGGCTACACCTTC	CAWTEGYGYTF
TRBD2	-	TRBJ2-2	TRBV30	TGTGCCTGGAGTCGAAGGACTAGCGGGAGTACCACCGGGGAGCTGTTTTTT	CAWSRRTSGSTTGELFF
-	-	TRBJ1-1	TRBV7-9	TGTGCCAGCAGCTTGGGGGACTACGAAGCTTTCTTT	CASSLGDYEAFF
-	-	TRBJ2-5	TRBV5-1	TGCGCCAGCAGCTTGGCGAAGGAGACCCAGTACTTC	CASSLAKETQYF
TRBD1	-	TRBJ1-1	TRBV28	TGTGCCAGCAGTCTTTCCGGGACAGGGGAGACTGAAGCTTTCTTT	CASSLSGTGETEAFF
-	few	TRBJ2-5	TRBV10-3	TGTGCCATCAGTCACAGGGGAGGCCAAGAGACCCAGTACTTC	CAISHRGGQETQYF
TRBD2	-	TRBJ2-5	TRBV7-9	TGTGCCAGCAGCTTCGGGACTAGCGGCCCACAAGAGACCCAGTACTTC	CASSFGTSGPQETQYF
-	-	TRBJ2-7	TRBV28	TGTGCCAGCAGAACATACCGGGACCGCTCCTACGAGCAGTACTTC	CASRTYRDRSYEQYF
-	-	TRBJ2-7	TRBV4-1	TGCGCCAGCAGCCAACTCCTCGGGGTAATCACCACCTACGAGCAGTACTTC	CASSQLLGVITTYEQYF
-	-	TRBJ2-3	TRBV7-6	TGTGCCAGCAGCTTACAGGTCGAGTGCGTACGCACAGATACGCAGTATTTT	CASSLQVECVRTDTQYF
-	few	TRBJ1-1	TRBV29-1	TGCAGCGTTGCGTGGGGGCAGAAAAGTGGAGCTTTCTTT	CSVAWGQKSGAFF
-	-	TRBJ1-4	TRBV5-1	TGCGCCAGCAGCTTCGACGGGACTGAAAAACTGTTTTTT	CASSFDGTEKLFF
-	-	TRBJ1-5	TRBV5-1	TGCGCCAGCAGCCCTGTTGCAGGGAGCAATCAGCCCCAGCATTTT	CASSPVAGSNQPQHF
TRBD1	few	TRBJ2-1	TRBV7-2	TGTGCCAGCAGCATGGACAGGACCGTTGGTGGGCAGTTCTTC	CASSMDRTVGGQFF
TRBD2	-	TRBJ2-5	TRBV5-1	TGCGCCAGCAGTTTAGCCCTAGCGGGAGGATCAGAGACCCAGTACTTC	CASSLALAGGSETQYF
-	-	TRBJ1-5	TRBV19	TGTGCCAGTAGTATTAAGGGATCCAAGAATCAGCCCCAGCATTTT	CASSIKGSKNQPQHF
-	-	TRBJ2-5	TRBV4-1	TGCGCCAGCAGCCAAGGAGAGGTAGGGGGCCAAGAGACCCAGTACTTC	CASSQGEVGGQETQYF
-	-	TRBJ2-5	TRBV11-2	TGTGCCAGCAGCTTAGATCTCCAGGGCAAAGAGACCCAGTACTTC	CASSLDLQGKETQYF
-	-	TRBJ1-5	TRBV19	TGTGCCAGCCCCGGCCATCAATATAGCAATCAGCCCCAGCATTTT	CASPGHQYSNQPQHF
-	-	TRBJ1-5	TRBV15	TGTGCCACCAGCAGAGGTTCCTGGGTTCAGCCCCAGCATTTT	CATSRGSWVQPQHF
-	once	TRBJ2-4	TRBV27	TGTGCCTCTTCGATGAATACGGACAACATTCAGTACTTC	CASSMNTDNIQYF
-	-	TRBJ1-2	TRBV6-5	TGTGCCAGCAGTTACCCTGGGACAAGGAGGGTCTATGGCTACACCTTC	CASSYPGTRRVYGYTF
-	-	TRBJ2-6	TRBV18	TGTGCCAGCTCACCAATCTGGGACGGGGCCAACGTCCTGACTTTC	CASSPIWDGANVLTF
-	-	TRBJ2-7	TRBV5-6	TGTGCCAGCAGCGCCGAGACAGGACCCTACGAGCAGTACTTC	CASSAETGPYEQYF
TRBD2	-	TRBJ2-1	TRBV5-1	TGCGCCAGCAGCTTGGCCGGGGGGTTGGGTAATGAGCAGTTCTTC	CASSLAGGLGNEQFF
TRBD2	-	TRBJ2-3	TRBV6-1	TGTGCGGGGGGATCGGGACTAGCATCGGATACGCAGTATTTT	CAGGSGLASDTQYF
TRBD2	-	TRBJ2-1	TRBV2	TGTGCCAGCAGTGCGGGACTTACAGCGGGGTACAATGAGCAGTTCTTC	CASSAGLTAGYNEQFF
-	few	TRBJ1-3	TRBV2	TGTGCCAGCAGTGAAATGGGCACTTTAAACACCATATATTTT	CASSEMGTLNTIYF